This T cell receptor (beta chain) was recorded in a study of identical twins. Note on this clonotype: Its antigen is still unknown.

This CDR3 spans 15 amino acids. The junction had 13 bases not matched to a gene; V was cut back by 5 bases and J by 7 bases. CDR1 is MNHEY and CDR2 is SMNVEV in the germline V gene (reference sequence). General study findings and limits: The authors drew conclusions from cross-sectional statistical analysis rather than following the same donors.

TCRdb processed the 5' RACE reads anew with MiXCR; each CDR3 protein has one entry. The sample records some 1,600,000 distinct CDR3 sequences, more than 30% being singletons. The J gene is TRBJ1-2, the V gene TRBV27; 7 nucleotides line up with TRBD1. Material for sequencing was cord blood. This TCR came from a newborn girl in good health. In DNA form, the CDR3 reads TGTGCCAGCAGTCCTTGGGACAGACGATCGTCTGGCTACACCTTC. This translates into CASSPWDRRSSGYTF.